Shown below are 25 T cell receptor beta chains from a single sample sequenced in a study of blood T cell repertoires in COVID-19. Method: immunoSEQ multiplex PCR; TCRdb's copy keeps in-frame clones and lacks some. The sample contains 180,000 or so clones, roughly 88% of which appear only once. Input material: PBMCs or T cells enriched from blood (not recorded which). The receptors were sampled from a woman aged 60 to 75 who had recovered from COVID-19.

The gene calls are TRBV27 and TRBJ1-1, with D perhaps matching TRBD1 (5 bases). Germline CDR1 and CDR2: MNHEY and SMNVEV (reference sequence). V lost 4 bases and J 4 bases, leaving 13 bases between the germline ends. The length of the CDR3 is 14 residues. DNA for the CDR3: TGTGCCAGCAGTTCCCTCAGGGTTAGCACTGAAGCTTTCTTT. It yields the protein CASSSLRVSTEAFF.

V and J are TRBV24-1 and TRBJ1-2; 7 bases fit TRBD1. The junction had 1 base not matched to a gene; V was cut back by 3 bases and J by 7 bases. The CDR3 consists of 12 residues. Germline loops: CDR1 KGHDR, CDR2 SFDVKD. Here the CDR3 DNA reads TGTGCCACCAGTGATAACAGGGGTGGCTACACCTTC. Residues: CATSDNRGGYTF.

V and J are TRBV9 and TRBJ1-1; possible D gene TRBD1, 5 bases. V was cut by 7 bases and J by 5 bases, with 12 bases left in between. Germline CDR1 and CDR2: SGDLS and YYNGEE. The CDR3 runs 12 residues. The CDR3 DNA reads TGTGCCAGCTCCTCGGGGGGGACTGAAGCTTTCTTT. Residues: CASSSGGTEAFF.

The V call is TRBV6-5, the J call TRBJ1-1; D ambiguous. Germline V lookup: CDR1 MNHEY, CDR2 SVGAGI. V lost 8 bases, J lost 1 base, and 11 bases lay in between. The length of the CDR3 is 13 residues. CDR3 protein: CASAFSRNTEAFF. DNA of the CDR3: TGTGCCAGCGCATTCTCGCGGAACACTGAAGCTTTCTTT.

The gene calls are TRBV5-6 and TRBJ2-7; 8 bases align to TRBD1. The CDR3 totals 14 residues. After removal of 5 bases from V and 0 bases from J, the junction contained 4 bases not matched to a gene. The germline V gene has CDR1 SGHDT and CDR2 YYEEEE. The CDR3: CASRRQGLSYEQYF. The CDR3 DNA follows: TGTGCCAGCAGGAGACAGGGGCTCTCCTACGAGCAGTACTTC.

The CDR3 DNA is TGTGCCAGCAGGAGAGCGGGAACGGAAGACACCGGGGAGCTGTTTTTT. Translating it yields CASRRAGTEDTGELFF. The V gene is TRBV28, the J gene TRBJ2-2; 7 positions agree with TRBD2. CDR1 MDHEN and CDR2 SYDVKM come from the germline V gene. V was clipped by 6 bases and J by 3 bases; unmatched bases: 10. The CDR3 has 16 residues.

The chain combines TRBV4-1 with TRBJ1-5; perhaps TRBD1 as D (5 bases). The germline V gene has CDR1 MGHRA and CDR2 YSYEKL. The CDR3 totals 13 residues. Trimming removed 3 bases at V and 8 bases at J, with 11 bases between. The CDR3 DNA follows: TGCGCCAGCAGCCAGCAGGGAATGGAGCCCCAGCATTTT. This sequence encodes CASSQQGMEPQHF.

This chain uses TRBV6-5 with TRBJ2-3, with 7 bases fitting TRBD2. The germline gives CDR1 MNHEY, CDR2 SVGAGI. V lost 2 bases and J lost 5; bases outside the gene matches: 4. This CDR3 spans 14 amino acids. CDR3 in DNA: TGTGCCAGCAGTTACCTAGCGGACCTAGATACGCAGTATTTT. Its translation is CASSYLADLDTQYF.

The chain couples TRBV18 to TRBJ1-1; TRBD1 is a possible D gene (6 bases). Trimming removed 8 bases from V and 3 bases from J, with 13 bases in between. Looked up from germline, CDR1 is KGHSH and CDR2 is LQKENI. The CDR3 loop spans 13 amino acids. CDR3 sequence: CASTYTGYTEAFF. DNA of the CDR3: TGTGCCAGCACCTATACAGGGTACACTGAAGCTTTCTTT.

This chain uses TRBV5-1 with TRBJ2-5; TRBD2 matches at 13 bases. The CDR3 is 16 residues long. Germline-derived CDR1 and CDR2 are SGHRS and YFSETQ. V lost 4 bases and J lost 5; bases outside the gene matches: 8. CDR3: CASSHGTSGEGETQYF. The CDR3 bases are TGCGCCAGCAGCCACGGGACTAGCGGGGAGGGGGAGACCCAGTACTTC.

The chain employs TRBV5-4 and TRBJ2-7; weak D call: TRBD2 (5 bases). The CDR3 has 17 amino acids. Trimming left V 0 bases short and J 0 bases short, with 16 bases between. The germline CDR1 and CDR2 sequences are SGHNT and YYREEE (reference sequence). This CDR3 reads CASSLGGEGPSSYEQYF. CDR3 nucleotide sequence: TGTGCCAGCAGCTTGGGAGGTGAGGGCCCTAGCTCCTACGAGCAGTACTTC.

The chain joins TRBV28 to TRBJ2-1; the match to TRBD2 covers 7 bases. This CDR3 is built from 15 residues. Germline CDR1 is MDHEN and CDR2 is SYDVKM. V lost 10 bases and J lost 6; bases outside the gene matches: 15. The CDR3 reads CAITSATQRSNEQFF. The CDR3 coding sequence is TGTGCCATCACTAGCGCCACCCAAAGGTCCAATGAGCAGTTCTTC.

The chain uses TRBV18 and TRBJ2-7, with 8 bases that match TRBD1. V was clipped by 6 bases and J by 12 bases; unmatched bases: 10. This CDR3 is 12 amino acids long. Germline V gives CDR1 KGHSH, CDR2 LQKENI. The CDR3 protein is CASSLQGARWYF. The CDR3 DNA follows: TGTGCCAGCTCTCTCCAGGGGGCGAGGTGGTACTTC.

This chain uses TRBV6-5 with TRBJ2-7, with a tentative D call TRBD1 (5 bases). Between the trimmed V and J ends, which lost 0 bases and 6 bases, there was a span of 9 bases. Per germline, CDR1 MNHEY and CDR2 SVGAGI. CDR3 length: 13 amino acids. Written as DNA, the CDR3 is TGTGCCAGCAGTTACTCGTATAGGGGCGAGCAGTACTTC. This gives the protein CASSYSYRGEQYF.

The CDR3 loop reads CASSHGPNYQETQYF. The CDR3 nucleotides are TGTGCCAGTAGCCATGGGCCCAATTACCAAGAGACCCAGTACTTC. The chain combines TRBV19 with TRBJ2-5; no definite D call. V dropped 6 bases and J dropped 0 bases, with 14 bases sitting between them. Germline assignment: CDR1 LNHDA and CDR2 SQIVND (reference sequence). This CDR3 is 15 amino acids long.

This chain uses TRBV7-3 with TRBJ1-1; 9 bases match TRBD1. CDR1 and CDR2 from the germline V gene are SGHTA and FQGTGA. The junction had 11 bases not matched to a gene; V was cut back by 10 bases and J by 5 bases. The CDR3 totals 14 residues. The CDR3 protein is CATHRGQGFTEAFF. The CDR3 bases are TGTGCCACCCACAGGGGACAGGGTTTTACTGAAGCTTTCTTT.

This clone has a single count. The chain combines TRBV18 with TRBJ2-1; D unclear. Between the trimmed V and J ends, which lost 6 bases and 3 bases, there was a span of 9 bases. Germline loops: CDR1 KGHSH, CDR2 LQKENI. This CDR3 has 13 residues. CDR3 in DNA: TGTGCCAGCTCGCGAGGAGTCTACAATGAGCAGTTCTTC. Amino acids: CASSRGVYNEQFF.

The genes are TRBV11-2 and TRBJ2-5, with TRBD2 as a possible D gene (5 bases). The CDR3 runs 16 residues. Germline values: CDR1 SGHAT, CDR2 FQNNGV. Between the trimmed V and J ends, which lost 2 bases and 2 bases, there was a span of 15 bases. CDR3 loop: CASSLIPGLTQETQYF. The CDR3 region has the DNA TGTGCCAGCAGCTTAATTCCCGGACTTACTCAAGAGACCCAGTACTTC.

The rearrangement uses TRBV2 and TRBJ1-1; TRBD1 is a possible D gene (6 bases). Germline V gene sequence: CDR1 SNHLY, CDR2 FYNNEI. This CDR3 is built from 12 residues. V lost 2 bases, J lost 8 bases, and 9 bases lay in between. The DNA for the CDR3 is TGTGCCAGCAGTGAAACTGGGACAGAAGCTTTCTTT. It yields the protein CASSETGTEAFF.

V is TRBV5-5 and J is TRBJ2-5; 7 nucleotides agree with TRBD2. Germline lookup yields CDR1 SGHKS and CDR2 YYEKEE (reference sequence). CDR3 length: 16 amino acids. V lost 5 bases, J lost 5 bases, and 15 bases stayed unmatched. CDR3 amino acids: CASRLRGGNLGETQYF. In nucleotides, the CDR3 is TGTGCCAGCAGGCTCCGGGGAGGGAATTTGGGCGAGACCCAGTACTTC. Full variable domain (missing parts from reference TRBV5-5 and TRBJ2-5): DAGVTQSPTHLIKTRGQQVTLRCSPISGHKSVSWYQQVLGQGPQFIFQYYEKEERGRGNFPDRFSARQFPNYSSELNVNALLLGDSALYLCASRLRGGNLGETQYFGPGTRLLVL.

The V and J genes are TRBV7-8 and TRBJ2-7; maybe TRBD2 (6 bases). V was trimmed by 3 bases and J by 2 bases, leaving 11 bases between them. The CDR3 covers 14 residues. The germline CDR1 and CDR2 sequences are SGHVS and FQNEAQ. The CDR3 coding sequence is TGTGCCAGCAGCTTGAACCCGGGGGCCTACGAGCAGTACTTC. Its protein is CASSLNPGAYEQYF.

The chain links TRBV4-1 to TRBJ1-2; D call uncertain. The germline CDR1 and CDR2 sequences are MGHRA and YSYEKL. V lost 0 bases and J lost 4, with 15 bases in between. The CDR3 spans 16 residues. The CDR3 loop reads CASSQDGHRAGYGYTF. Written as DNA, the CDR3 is TGCGCCAGCAGCCAAGATGGGCACCGGGCGGGCTATGGCTACACCTTC.

CDR3 protein: CASRQGARGNTIYF. CDR3 sequence (DNA): TGTGCCAGCAGACAGGGGGCGAGAGGAAACACCATATATTTT. The chain links TRBV27 to TRBJ1-3; 9 nucleotides line up with TRBD1. Trimming took 6 bases from V and 4 from J; bases not matched to a gene: 4. The CDR3 has 14 residues. Looked up from germline, CDR1 is MNHEY and CDR2 is SMNVEV (reference sequence).

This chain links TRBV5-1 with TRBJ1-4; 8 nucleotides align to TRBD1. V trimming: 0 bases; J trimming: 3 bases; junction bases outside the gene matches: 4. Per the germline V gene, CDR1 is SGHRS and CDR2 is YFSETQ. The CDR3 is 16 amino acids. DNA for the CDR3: TGCGCCAGCAGCTTGGGATACAGGGGGGCTAATGAAAAACTGTTTTTT. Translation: CASSLGYRGANEKLFF.

The CDR3 nucleotides are TGTGCCAGTAGTCCCCCGGGAAGTGCGTTCGTTACGGGCTACACCTTC. It codes for CASSPPGSAFVTGYTF. This sequence joins TRBV19 and TRBJ1-2; D not certain. In germline, CDR1 is LNHDA, CDR2 SQIVND (reference sequence). CDR3 size: 16 residues. V was shortened by 5 bases and J by 8 bases, with 24 bases between the two germline ends. The full variable domain, with the rest looked up from reference TRBV19 and TRBJ1-2, is DGGITQSPKYLFRKEGQNVTLSCEQNLNHDAMYWYRQDPGQGLRLIYYSQIVNDFQKGDIAEGYSVSREKKESFPLTVTSAQKNPTAFYLCASSPPGSAFVTGYTFGSGTRLTVV.